This T cell receptor beta chain derives from a study of cytomegalovirus exposure and HLA in healthy donors. Primers included in the PCR were 60 Vbeta and 13 Jbeta primers. The assay was immunoSEQ multiplex PCR, and TCRdb's table has in-frame clones only and misses some. The sample lists under 300,000 clones, about 81% seen once, with about 7.3% in the top ten. The sample consisted of PBMCs. The TCR comes from a woman aged 60-70 years in good health and CMV-seropositive.

The CDR3 nucleotides read TGTGCCAGCAGCCCCGAGGGAAAGACCCAGTACTTC. This encodes CASSPEGKTQYF. This chain joins TRBV7-9 and TRBJ2-5; D is possibly TRBD2 (5 bases). The CDR3 has 12 residues. The ends were cut back, 5 bases at V and 6 bases at J, with 10 bases in the middle. The germline CDR1 and CDR2 sequences are SEHNR and FQNEAQ (reference sequence).